This T cell receptor (beta chain) was retrieved from a study of blood T cells in healthy people across ages. Study-wide findings and caveats: It was the long-lived donors that had more naive CD4+ cells and higher diversity than aged donors.

A J-beta primer mix and a sample-barcoded 5' primer were used in a second PCR of about 7 to 12 cycles. TCRdb reanalysed the 5' RACE reads using MiXCR and keeps one entry per CDR3 protein. The sample carries 920,000 or so distinct CDR3 sequences, more than 35% recorded once. As for this clonotype: The antigen is unknown.

The germline V gene has CDR1 DFQATT and CDR2 SNEGSKA (reference sequence). CDR3 size: 15 residues. This receptor was taken from a woman aged 60-75 years in good health. Material for sequencing was blood. V and J are TRBV20-1 and TRBJ2-4, with TRBD2 identical over 13 bases. The J call may be faulty, since TRBJ2-7 better matches the DNA end. CDR3 bases: TGCAGTGCACACGCCGGGACTAGCGGGATCTACGAGCAGTACTTC. Translated, it gives CSAHAGTSGIYEQYF.